The present entry profiles one TCR beta chain with its context. Germline CDR1 is MNHNY and CDR2 is SVGAGI (reference sequence). The CDR3 extends over 13 amino acids. Trimming shortened V by 0 bases and J by 15 bases, and 15 bases separated the two germline ends. This record comes from a study of blood T cell repertoires in COVID-19. Looking at the study overall: COVID-19 samples from acute and convalescent phases originated in the United States, Italy and Spain. From T cells, B-cell-depleted T cells, or PBMCs came the material, which was cDNA or gDNA.

Study processing details: Reference gene primer amplification gave estimated nucleated cell counts. TCRdb keeps only in-frame clones here, not all; method: immunoSEQ multiplex PCR. That table supplies the V and J calls and clone size; D and trimming were determined from the DNA. The table shows tens of thousands of clones, with roughly 88% occurring only once. The source of this sequence is a man aged 50 to 60 with active or convalescent COVID-19. The J gene is TRBJ2-1, the V gene TRBV6-6; D may be TRBD1 (6 bases). The sample taken for sequencing was peripheral blood. The CDR3 DNA sequence: TGTGCCAGCAGTTACTCGAATGTACAGGGACCGTTCTTC. It is translated as CASSYSNVQGPFF.